This T cell receptor beta chain was recovered during a study of T-cell reconstitution after alpha-beta-depleted transplantation in children. Study results and limitations: Day-60 TCRbeta diversity that was high in some patients was derived from surviving recipient T cells and thymic progenitors. T-cell numbers and diversity one year post-transplant derived largely from freshly generated T cells. In patients about two months after transplant, alpha-beta T cells reportedly arose from several hundred expanded graft clones.

V was cut by 1 base and J by 2 bases, with 9 bases left in between. The CDR3 covers 13 residues. The germline V gene encodes CDR1 DFQATT and CDR2 SNEGSKA (reference sequence). The sample holds many counts of this clonotype. Its antigen is currently unknown. For TCRbeta, the library was prepared with unique molecular identifiers. TCRdb reprocessed the PCR reads via MiXCR and lists one record per CDR3 protein. The data contain about 290,000 distinct CDR3 sequences, roughly a tenth of them singletons. The J gene is TRBJ2-7, the V gene TRBV20-1; D is possibly TRBD1 (5 bases). The clonotype originates from a boy less than two years old with acute myeloid leukemia, due to receive a stem cell transplant. Sequencing was performed on PBMCs, taken before TCRalphabeta/CD19-depleted stem cell transplant. For the CDR3, the DNA is TGCAGTGCTAGAGCAGGGTCGGCCTACGAGCAGTACTTC. This encodes CSARAGSAYEQYF.